The 24 T cell receptor beta chains below were found in one sample sequenced in a study of regulatory T cells in long-lasting Graves disease. Time point here: newly diagnosed GD, antithyroid drugs for less than 3 months. Generation of the TCR library employed RNA extracted from PBMCs. Library construction for TCR beta used iRepertoire HTBI primers and Arm-PCR of CDR3 regions. TCRdb recomputed calls from the multiplex PCR reads with MiXCR, one row per CDR3 protein. This sample has about 420,000 distinct CDR3 sequences, with 16% found just once. This sample was also put to use in a study of T cells in Graves' hyperthyroidism and ophthalmopathy.

The sample consisted of peripheral blood mononuclear cells (PBMCs), taken at new diagnosis, from a patient treated with antithyroid drugs. Source of these receptors: a woman aged 18-29 years with Graves disease.

This clonotype was recorded many times. The V call is TRBV28, the J call TRBJ1-1; 8 bases agree with TRBD1. J was trimmed by 1 base and V by 3 bases; bases with no gene match: 4. The CDR3 has 15 residues. The germline V gene encodes CDR1 MDHEN and CDR2 SYDVKM. CDR3 residues: CASSLRTGTNTEAFF. The CDR3 nucleotides are TGTGCCAGCAGTTTGAGGACAGGGACGAACACTGAAGCTTTCTTT.

The chain employs TRBV19 and TRBJ1-5, with D possibly TRBD1 on 5 matching bases. This CDR3 spans 17 amino acids. Trimming took 3 bases from V and 1 from J, leaving 16 bases between them. CDR1 is LNHDA and CDR2 is SQIVND in the germline V gene (reference sequence). The CDR3 is CASSIALGARSNQPQHF. The CDR3 region has the DNA TGTGCCAGTAGTATTGCGTTAGGGGCGAGGAGCAATCAGCCCCAGCATTTT.

Many counts were recorded for this clonotype. The chain has TRBV28 and TRBJ2-5; D is unclear. This CDR3 comprises 11 residues. The V and J ends lost 7 bases and 7 bases respectively, with 10 bases between them. Per germline, CDR1 MDHEN and CDR2 SYDVKM. CDR3 nucleotides: TGTGCCAGCACCGACTCTGTGACCCAGTACTTC. The encoded protein is CASTDSVTQYF.

This clonotype occurred many times. This chain joins TRBV2 and TRBJ2-5, with a possible D match to TRBD1 (6 bases). This CDR3 comprises 12 residues. Germline lookup yields CDR1 SNHLY and CDR2 FYNNEI. The V gene lost 7 bases and the J gene lost 2 bases, with 8 bases spanning the gap. CDR3 in amino acids: CASNRVQETQYF. CDR3 nucleotide sequence: TGTGCCAGCAACAGGGTACAAGAGACCCAGTACTTC.

This clonotype appeared a few times. The V call is TRBV5-1, the J call TRBJ2-2; TRBD2 aligns across 10 bases. With 2 bases clipped from V and 4 bases from J, the junction kept 5 bases outside the gene matches. CDR3 size: 16 residues. Germline V gene lookup returns CDR1 SGHRS and CDR2 YFSETQ. The DNA for the CDR3 is TGCGCCAGCAGCTTCCTAGCGGGAGTTCGCACCGGGGAGCTGTTTTTT. This translates into CASSFLAGVRTGELFF.

This clonotype was counted a few times. The chain has TRBV20-1 and TRBJ2-5; 10 bases match TRBD1. Looked up from germline, CDR1 is DFQATT and CDR2 is SNEGSKA (reference sequence). The trim removed 2 bases at V and 2 bases at J, leaving 5 bases unmatched. The CDR3 sequence is 15 residues long. CDR3 in DNA: TGCAGTGCTAGACCTGACAGGGGGCCACAAGAGACCCAGTACTTC. It encodes CSARPDRGPQETQYF.

V gene TRBV14 combines with J gene TRBJ2-1, with D possibly called TRBD1 or TRBD2 (5 bases each). V was trimmed by 7 bases and J by 5 bases, leaving 15 bases between them. Per the germline V gene, CDR1 is SGHDN and CDR2 is FVKESK. This CDR3 has 14 amino acids. The CDR3 DNA follows: TGTGCCAGCAACACTAGGGACCTAAACAATGAGCAGTTCTTC. Its protein is CASNTRDLNNEQFF.

This rearrangement joins TRBV12-3 or TRBV12-4 to TRBJ2-2, with D possibly called TRBD1 or TRBD2 (5 bases each). Trimming removed 3 bases from V and 1 base from J, with 9 bases in between. The CDR3 runs to 15 residues. The CDR3 loop is CASSFGALNTGELFF. CDR3 nucleotides: TGTGCCAGCAGTTTCGGGGCTCTGAACACCGGGGAGCTGTTTTTT.

This clonotype was seen at least ten times. V usage is TRBV5-5 and J usage is TRBJ2-3; perhaps TRBD1 as D (5 bases). Germline values: CDR1 SGHKS, CDR2 YYEKEE (reference sequence). This CDR3 has 16 amino acids. V was pared by 2 bases and J by 2 bases, with 15 bases between. CDR3 sequence (DNA): TGTGCCAGCAGCTTAGGGGTGGGAACCGCCACAGATACGCAGTATTTT. Translated: CASSLGVGTATDTQYF.

This clonotype was detected a few times. The chain couples TRBV12-3 or TRBV12-4 to TRBJ2-2; 7 bases match TRBD1. The CDR3 spans 18 residues. Unmatched junction bases numbered 15, after V lost 3 bases and J lost 5 bases. In DNA, the CDR3 is TGTGCCAGCAGTTTTATTGTAGTTGACAGGGTGGGGACCGGGGAGCTGTTTTTT. Protein product: CASSFIVVDRVGTGELFF.

As to this clonotype: A read error is the likely source, as a far larger clone sits one nucleotide away. The V and J genes are TRBV20-1 and TRBJ2-1; D is unresolved. Trimming shortened V by 5 bases and J by 10 bases, and 21 bases separated the two germline ends. The germline V gene encodes CDR1 DFQATT and CDR2 SNEGSKA (reference sequence). CDR3 length: 14 residues. CDR3 residues: CSARSYLSSYEQFF. CDR3 in DNA: TGCAGTGCTCGAAGTTACCTCAGCTCCTACGAGCAGTTCTTC.

The chain joins TRBV5-1 to TRBJ2-4, with D maybe TRBD2 (5 bases). The CDR3 length is 12 residues. Germline CDR1 reads SGHRS; CDR2 reads YFSETQ. V lost 0 bases, J lost 13 bases, and 11 bases lay in between. The CDR3 region has the DNA TGCGCCAGCAGCTTGGCGGGGAAAGAGCAGTACTTC. Its protein product is CASSLAGKEQYF. Combining the CDR3 with reference TRBV5-1 and TRBJ2-4 gives the whole variable domain KAGVTQTPRYLIKTRGQQVTLSCSPISGHRSVSWYQQTPGQGLQFLFEYFSETQRNKGNFPGRFSGRQFSNSRSEMNVSTLELGDSALYLCASSLAGKEQYFGAGTRLSVL.

The rearrangement uses TRBV4-1 and TRBJ2-1; D gene unclear. This CDR3 has 13 residues. CDR1 is MGHRA and CDR2 is YSYEKL in the germline V gene. Trimming took off 5 bases at V and 6 bases at J, with 11 bases between the two ends. The CDR3 coding sequence is TGCGCCAGCAGCGCCCCCTTCCTCAATGAGCAGTTCTTC. Its translation: CASSAPFLNEQFF.

This chain joins TRBV15 and TRBJ2-3, with 7 bases identical to TRBD2. The V and J ends lost 6 bases and 4 bases, in that order; junction bases with no gene match: 7. The CDR3 runs to 14 residues. Looked up from germline, CDR1 is LNHNV and CDR2 is YYDKDF (reference sequence). CDR3 in DNA: TGTGCCACCAGTTTCGGCGGGAGTGCAGATACGCAGTATTTT. This translates into CATSFGGSADTQYF. Variable domain in full (rest from reference TRBV15 and TRBJ2-3): DAMVIQNPRYQVTQFGKPVTLSCSQTLNHNVMYWYQQKSSQAPKLLFHYYDKDFNNEADTPDNFQSRRPNTSFCFLDIRSPGLGDTAMYLCATSFGGSADTQYFGPGTRLTVL.

This clonotype was observed a few times. The chain has TRBV11-1 and TRBJ2-7, with 7 bases lining up with TRBD2. CDR1 SGHAT and CDR2 FQDESV come from the germline V gene (reference sequence). V shed 5 bases, J shed 0 bases, and the junction held 7 bases outside the gene matches. CDR3 length: 15 amino acids. The chain's CDR3 is CASSPSGRGSYEQYF. In nucleotides, the CDR3 is TGTGCCAGCAGCCCCTCAGGGAGGGGCTCCTACGAGCAGTACTTC.

This clonotype was counted a few times. The CDR3 DNA reads TGTGCCAGCTCTATTGGGACGTATGGCTACACCTTC. Its protein is CASSIGTYGYTF. This sequence joins TRBV12-3 or TRBV12-4 and TRBJ1-2, with a tentative D call TRBD1 (5 bases). CDR3 length equals 12 residues. Trimming stripped 8 bases from V and 5 bases from J, with 12 bases between.

At least ten counts were recorded for this clonotype. V gene TRBV28 combines with J gene TRBJ2-7; possibly TRBD1 for D (6 bases). V was shortened by 3 bases and J by 3 bases, with 15 bases between the two germline ends. Germline values: CDR1 MDHEN, CDR2 SYDVKM. The CDR3 is 15 amino acids. The CDR3 DNA follows: TGTGCCAGCAGTTTTCAGGGGCTAGGCCACTACGAGCAGTACTTC. Its protein product is CASSFQGLGHYEQYF.

On this clonotype: This clone may be a read error of a much larger clone one base away. The chain links TRBV24-1 to TRBJ2-3; 8 nucleotides line up with TRBD2. The length of the CDR3 is 16 residues. V trimming: 0 bases; J trimming: 5 bases; junction bases outside the gene matches: 6. Germline-derived CDR1 and CDR2 are KGHDR and SFDVKD. CDR3: CATSDLRGLEGDTQYF. In nucleotides, the CDR3 is TGTGCCACCAGTGATTTGAGGGGACTAGAGGGAGATACGCAGTATTTT.

Ten or more counts support this clonotype. This rearrangement joins TRBV6-2 or TRBV6-3 to TRBJ1-2, with D tentatively TRBD1 (6 bases). CDR1 and CDR2 from the germline V gene are MNHEY and SVGEGT. Trimming shortened V by 6 bases and J by 2 bases, and 16 bases separated the two germline ends. The CDR3 spans 15 residues. CDR3 protein: CASSLFGQRNYGYTF. The CDR3 DNA follows: TGTGCCAGCAGCCTTTTCGGACAGAGAAACTATGGCTACACCTTC.

This clonotype was seen a few times. The chain recombines TRBV27 with TRBJ1-2, with 8 bases identical to TRBD1. Germline V gene sequence: CDR1 MNHEY, CDR2 SMNVEV (reference sequence). The trim removed 5 bases at V and 1 base at J, leaving 6 bases unmatched. This CDR3 region has 15 residues. The CDR3 DNA is TGTGCCAGCAGTCACCAGGGGGCGCATAACTATGGCTACACCTTC. Protein sequence: CASSHQGAHNYGYTF.

DNA of the CDR3: TGCAGCGTAAAATCCGGGCAGGGGCACGGTGAGCAGTTCTTC. Its protein is CSVKSGQGHGEQFF. This chain links TRBV29-1 with TRBJ2-1, with a tentative D call TRBD1 (6 bases). CDR3 length: 14 amino acids. Trimming shortened V by 6 bases and J by 9 bases, and 21 bases separated the two germline ends. Germline values: CDR1 SQVTM, CDR2 ANQGSEA.

Comments on this clonotype: Since a much larger clone is just one base distant, this may be a read error. The V and J genes are TRBV27 and TRBJ2-7; D ambiguous. Trimming shortened V by 7 bases and J by 7 bases, and 20 bases separated the two germline ends. Per the germline V gene, CDR1 is MNHEY and CDR2 is SMNVEV (reference sequence). The CDR3 runs to 14 residues. In DNA, the CDR3 is TGTGCCAGCACCCGCGGAAACTCCTACAATGAGCAGTACTTC. The encoded protein is CASTRGNSYNEQYF.

This chain uses TRBV2 with TRBJ2-2; 10 nucleotides align to TRBD1. V was clipped by 6 bases and J by 6 bases; unmatched bases: 7. CDR1 and CDR2 (germline): SNHLY, FYNNEI. This CDR3 comprises 15 residues. The CDR3 region has the DNA TGTGCCAGCAGGACGGGGACAGGGGTGGCCGGGGAGCTGTTTTTT. It specifies CASRTGTGVAGELFF.

Many counts were recorded for this clonotype. CDR3 loop: CASSPSGQGGYEQYF. The DNA of the CDR3 is TGTGCCAGCAGTCCCTCAGGACAGGGCGGCTACGAGCAGTACTTC. V gene TRBV28 combines with J gene TRBJ2-7; 8 bases agree with TRBD1. This CDR3 contains 15 residues. Germline assignment: CDR1 MDHEN and CDR2 SYDVKM. The V and J ends lost 5 bases and 3 bases, in that order; junction bases with no gene match: 9.